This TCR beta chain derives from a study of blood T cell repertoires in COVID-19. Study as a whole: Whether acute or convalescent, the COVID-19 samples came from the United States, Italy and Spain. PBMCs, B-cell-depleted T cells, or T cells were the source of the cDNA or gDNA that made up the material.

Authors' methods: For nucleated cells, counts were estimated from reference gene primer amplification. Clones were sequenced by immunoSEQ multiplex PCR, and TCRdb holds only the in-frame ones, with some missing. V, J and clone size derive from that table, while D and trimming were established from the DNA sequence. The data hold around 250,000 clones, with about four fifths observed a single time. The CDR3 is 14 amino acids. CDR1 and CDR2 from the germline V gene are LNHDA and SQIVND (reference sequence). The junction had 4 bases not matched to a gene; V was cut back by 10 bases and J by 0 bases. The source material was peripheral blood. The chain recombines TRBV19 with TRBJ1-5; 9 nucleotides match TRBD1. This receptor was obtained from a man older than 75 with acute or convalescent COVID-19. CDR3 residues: CATRDRASNQPQHF. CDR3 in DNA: TGTGCCACTCGGGACAGGGCTAGCAATCAGCCCCAGCATTTT.